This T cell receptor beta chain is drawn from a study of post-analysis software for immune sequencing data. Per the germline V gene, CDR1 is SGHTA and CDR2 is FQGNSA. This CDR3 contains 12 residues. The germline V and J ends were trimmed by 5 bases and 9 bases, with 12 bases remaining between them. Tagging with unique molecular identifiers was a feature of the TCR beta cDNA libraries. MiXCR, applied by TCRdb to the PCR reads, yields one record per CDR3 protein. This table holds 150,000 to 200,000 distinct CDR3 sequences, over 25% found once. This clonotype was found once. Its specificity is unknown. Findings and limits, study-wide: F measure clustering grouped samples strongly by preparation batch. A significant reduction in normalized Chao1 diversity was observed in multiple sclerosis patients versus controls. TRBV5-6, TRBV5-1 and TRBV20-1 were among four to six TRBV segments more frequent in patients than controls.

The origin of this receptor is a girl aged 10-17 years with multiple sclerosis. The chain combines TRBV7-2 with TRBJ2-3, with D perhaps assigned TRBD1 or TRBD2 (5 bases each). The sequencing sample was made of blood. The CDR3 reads CASSHPGRTQYF. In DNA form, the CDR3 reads TGTGCCAGCAGCCATCCGGGACGCACGCAGTATTTT.